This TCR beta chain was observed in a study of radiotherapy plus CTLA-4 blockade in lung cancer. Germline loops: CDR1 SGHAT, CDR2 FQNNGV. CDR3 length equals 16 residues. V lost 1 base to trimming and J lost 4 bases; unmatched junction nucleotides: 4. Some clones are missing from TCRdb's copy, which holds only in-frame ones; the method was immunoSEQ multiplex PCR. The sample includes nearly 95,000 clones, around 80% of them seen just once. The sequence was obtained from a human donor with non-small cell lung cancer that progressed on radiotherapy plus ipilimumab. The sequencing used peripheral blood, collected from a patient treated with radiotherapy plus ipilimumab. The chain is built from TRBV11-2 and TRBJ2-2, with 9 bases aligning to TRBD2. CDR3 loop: CASSLVPSGTTGELFF. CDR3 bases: TGTGCCAGCAGCTTAGTCCCTAGCGGGACCACCGGGGAGCTGTTTTTT.